These 8 T cell receptor beta chains originate from one sample sequenced in a study of T cell responses to AZD1222 COVID-19 vaccine. The assay was immunoSEQ multiplex PCR, and TCRdb's table has in-frame clones only and misses some. The profile shows about 150,000 clones, around 86% of them singletons. The sequencing here drew on peripheral blood, taken 28 days after the second AZD1222 dose. The receptor source for this set is an adult who received the AZD1222 COVID-19 vaccine.

The chain is built from TRBV19 and TRBJ2-7, with 9 nucleotides matching TRBD2. The V and J ends lost 5 bases and 4 bases, in that order; junction bases with no gene match: 6. Germline V CDR1 and CDR2: LNHDA, SQIVND (reference sequence). The CDR3 sequence is 14 residues long. The CDR3 coding sequence is TGTGCCAGTAGTGGGCTAGCGGGGATGTACGAGCAGTACTTC. Translating it yields CASSGLAGMYEQYF.

The J gene is TRBJ2-3, the V gene TRBV18; 7 bases are shared with TRBD2. The V gene's germline CDR1 is KGHSH and CDR2 LQKENI. The CDR3 sequence is 15 residues long. V trimming: 6 bases; J trimming: 0 bases; junction bases outside the gene matches: 6. In nucleotides, the CDR3 is TGTGCCAGCTCGAGCCGGGACTACAGCACAGATACGCAGTATTTT. Translated, it gives CASSSRDYSTDTQYF.

The chain couples TRBV12-3 or TRBV12-4 to TRBJ1-2; 8 nucleotides align to TRBD1. This CDR3 has 11 residues. The CDR3 sequence is CGSGTGYGYTF. CDR3 DNA sequence: TGTGGATCCGGGACAGGCTATGGCTACACCTTC.

This sequence joins TRBV20-1 and TRBJ1-4; D is ambiguous. The germline V gene encodes CDR1 DFQATT and CDR2 SNEGSKA (reference sequence). CDR3 length: 13 residues. V lost 3 bases and J lost 7, with 12 bases in between. CDR3 bases: TGCAGTGCTAGTGAGAGGCCGGGTGAAAAACTGTTTTTT. Encoded protein: CSASERPGEKLFF.

Here the CDR3 reads CSVRGTSYNEQFF. The CDR3 bases are TGCAGCGTTAGGGGGACCTCCTACAATGAGCAGTTCTTC. The V call is TRBV29-1, the J call TRBJ2-1; TRBD1 might be the D (6 bases). The CDR3 contains 13 residues. The ends were cut back, 5 bases at V and 0 bases at J, with 8 bases in the middle. Germline V gene sequence: CDR1 SQVTM, CDR2 ANQGSEA.

V gene TRBV18 combines with J gene TRBJ2-7, with a weak D call TRBD2 (6 bases). Germline V gene data show CDR1 as KGHSH and CDR2 as LQKENI. V lost 5 bases and J 0 bases, leaving 11 bases between the germline ends. This CDR3 contains 14 residues. CDR3 sequence: CASSVTRSSYEQYF. The DNA for the CDR3 is TGTGCCAGCTCAGTGACTAGAAGCTCCTACGAGCAGTACTTC.

The gene calls are TRBV4-3 and TRBJ2-2; 7 positions match TRBD1. The germline V gene encodes CDR1 LGHNA and CDR2 YSLEER. V dropped 2 bases and J dropped 7; count of bases not matched to a gene: 7. This CDR3 has 15 residues. CDR3 nucleotide sequence: TGCGCCAGCAGCCAACGGACAGGAGAGGACGGGGAGCTGTTTTTT. Its protein product is CASSQRTGEDGELFF.

This chain joins TRBV24-1 and TRBJ2-5; tentative D call: TRBD2 (7 bases). This CDR3 is 15 amino acids long. V was pared by 4 bases and J by 7 bases, with 18 bases between. Germline CDR1 is KGHDR and CDR2 is SFDVKD. CDR3 coding DNA: TGTGCCACCAGTGACCCCGCGGGGGCCCCCGGGACCCAGTACTTC. Residues: CATSDPAGAPGTQYF.